This TCR beta chain was observed in a study of blood T cell repertoires in COVID-19. Study-wide context: From T cells, B-cell-depleted T cells, or PBMCs came the material, which was cDNA or gDNA.

Germline CDR1 and CDR2: SNHLY and FYNNEI. CDR3 size: 12 residues. The trim removed 5 bases at V and 4 bases at J, leaving 0 bases unmatched. Authors' methods: Amplification from reference gene primers served as the basis for estimated nucleated cell counts. Data came from immunoSEQ multiplex PCR; TCRdb stores just in-frame clones and leaves some out. V and J calls and clone size are copied from that table; D and trimming were computed from the DNA. The repertoire includes 150,000 to 200,000 clones, roughly 87% of them detected once, and 7.6% sits in the top ten. This clonotype was sampled from a woman in her 70s with COVID-19, enrolled during active disease. The chain links TRBV2 to TRBJ1-1; 8 bases line up with TRBD1. Input material: peripheral blood. The CDR3 bases are TGTGCCAGCAGTACAGGGGGCACTGAAGCTTTCTTT. It codes for CASSTGGTEAFF.